This TCR beta chain was sequenced during a study of early stage breast cancer tumors. Each sample had two DNA replicates, about 0.5 ug blood or 1.5 ug tissue. TCRdb's table, derived via immunoSEQ multiplex PCR, lists solely in-frame clones and lacks some. Of more than 55,000 clones in the sample, approximately 80% are singletons; the top ten hold 4.7%. Findings and limits, study-wide: Functional markers like CD4, CD8 and FOXP3 were missed in bulk sequencing.

This clone has just a few counts. Antigen: not known. The CDR3 sequence is 17 residues long. Deletions cut 7 bases from V and 1 base from J, with 17 bases between. In germline, CDR1 is SGHTA, CDR2 FQGNSA. Sequenced sample: blood. This TCR derives from a person aged 40-50 years with breast cancer. The chain employs TRBV7-2 and TRBJ2-6; D may correspond to TRBD1 or TRBD2 (6 bases each). In DNA, the CDR3 is TGTGCCAGCAAATGGGGGGCATTTCCATCTGGGGCCAACGTCCTGACTTTC. This sequence encodes CASKWGAFPSGANVLTF.